This TCR beta chain originates from a study of cytomegalovirus exposure and HLA in healthy donors. V shed 4 bases and J 2 bases; nucleotides not matched to a gene: 5. The length of the CDR3 is 14 residues. CDR1 is SGHAT, CDR2 FQNNGV, per germline. Profiling relied on immunoSEQ multiplex PCR, and the TCRdb table lists in-frame clones only, not all of them. The table shows approximately 120,000 clones, with approximately 92% occurring only once. The sequenced sample consisted of PBMCs. The V call is TRBV11-2, the J call TRBJ2-7; TRBD2 matches 7 bases. The clonotype was recovered from a young woman in good health and CMV-seronegative. DNA of the CDR3: TGTGCCAGCAGCTACTCTAGCGGAACCTACGAGCAGTACTTC. This gives the protein CASSYSSGTYEQYF. Supplemented by reference TRBV11-2 and TRBJ2-7, the full variable domain reads EAGVAQSPRYKIIEKRQSVAFWCNPISGHATLYWYQQILGQGPKLLIQFQNNGVVDDSQLPKDRFSAERLKGVDSTLKIQPAKLEDSAVYLCASSYSSGTYEQYFGPGTRLTVT.